The 13 T cell receptor beta chains given below trace back to one sample, sequenced in a study of identical twins. From the 5' RACE reads, TCRdb called clonotypes with MiXCR, one entry per CDR3 protein. The sample contains hundreds of thousands of distinct CDR3 sequences, 15% to 20% of which appear only once. The sample was also reused in another study, on T cells expressing NK-cell markers.

Sequencing input: PBMCs. All receptors come from a woman younger than 30 in good health.

The chain has TRBV7-2 and TRBJ2-5; a possible D gene is TRBD2 (6 bases). This CDR3 spans 14 amino acids. V dropped 2 bases and J dropped 10 bases, with 17 bases sitting between them. CDR1 is SGHTA and CDR2 is FQGNSA in the germline V gene. The chain's CDR3 is CASSLSRESYIQYF. The CDR3 nucleotides are TGTGCCAGCAGCTTATCCCGGGAGTCTTACATCCAGTACTTC.

This sequence joins TRBV10-2 and TRBJ1-1; no definite D call. The CDR3 runs to 12 residues. The V end was cut by 3 bases, the J end by 6 bases, with 8 bases between. Per germline, CDR1 WSHSY and CDR2 SAAADI. The CDR3 region is CASSDYPAEAFF. In DNA, the CDR3 is TGCGCCAGCAGTGACTACCCCGCTGAAGCTTTCTTT.

The sample holds many counts of this clonotype. This chain joins TRBV7-9 and TRBJ2-7, with 7 bases fitting TRBD2. CDR3 size: 15 residues. With V trimmed by 5 bases and J by 1 base, 8 bases remained unmatched. Per germline, CDR1 SEHNR and CDR2 FQNEAQ (reference sequence). Here the CDR3 reads CASSPRWTRSYEQYF. In DNA, the CDR3 is TGTGCCAGCAGCCCCAGATGGACTAGGTCCTACGAGCAGTACTTC.

The J gene is TRBJ2-7, the V gene TRBV27; D is undetermined. Germline V gives CDR1 MNHEY, CDR2 SMNVEV (reference sequence). The CDR3 covers 15 residues. V dropped 2 bases and J dropped 3 bases, with 14 bases sitting between them. The chain's CDR3 is CASSLIGSGYYEQYF. The CDR3 DNA follows: TGTGCCAGCAGTTTAATTGGATCGGGTTACTACGAGCAGTACTTC.

This clonotype was detected only a few times. CDR3 sequence reads: CAIRDRGGDTQYF. The CDR3 DNA follows: TGTGCCATCAGGGACAGGGGCGGGGATACGCAGTATTTT. The rearrangement links TRBV10-3 to TRBJ2-3; TRBD1 aligns across 9 bases. Germline V lookup: CDR1 ENHRY, CDR2 SYGVKD. This CDR3 is 13 amino acids long. Trimming took 6 bases from V and 6 from J; bases not matched to a gene: 4.

The chain joins TRBV30 to TRBJ2-3, with TRBD1 matching 7 bases. The V and J ends lost 7 bases and 2 bases, in that order; junction bases with no gene match: 3. CDR3 size: 12 residues. The germline V gene encodes CDR1 GTSNPN and CDR2 SVGIG (reference sequence). CDR3 sequence: CAFRGYTDTQYF. The DNA for the CDR3 is TGTGCCTTCAGGGGGTACACAGATACGCAGTATTTT.

The chain carries TRBV29-1 and TRBJ2-7; tentative D call: TRBD2 (5 bases). The CDR3 has 16 amino acids. Trimming took 4 bases from V and 3 from J, leaving 22 bases between them. Germline CDR1 reads SQVTM; CDR2 reads ANQGSEA. The CDR3 is CSVVPADLRANYEQYF. The CDR3 DNA reads as TGCAGCGTTGTCCCAGCGGACCTACGGGCCAACTACGAGCAGTACTTC.

This clonotype has more than one count but fewer than ten. The CDR3 DNA sequence: TGTGCCAGCACCGGATTTCCCAACAATGAGCAGTTCTTC. This encodes CASTGFPNNEQFF. The J gene is TRBJ2-1, the V gene TRBV5-6; D gene ambiguous. Germline-derived CDR1 and CDR2 are SGHDT and YYEEEE. The CDR3 runs to 13 residues. V gave up 6 bases and J gave up 5 bases, with 12 bases separating them.

This clonotype was seen more than once but under ten times. The V gene is TRBV9, the J gene TRBJ2-7; TRBD1 might be the D (5 bases). CDR1 is SGDLS, CDR2 YYNGEE, per germline. V gave up 1 base and J gave up 2 bases, with 13 bases separating them. The CDR3 has 15 residues. CDR3 residues: CASSVRGSGAYEQYF. The CDR3 DNA reads TGTGCCAGCAGCGTAAGGGGCAGTGGGGCCTACGAGCAGTACTTC.

The V gene is TRBV5-1, the J gene TRBJ2-7; D is possibly TRBD1 or TRBD2 (6 bases each). The germline V and J ends were trimmed by 4 bases and 2 bases, with 16 bases remaining between them. Germline loops: CDR1 SGHRS, CDR2 YFSETQ. CDR3 length: 15 amino acids. This chain's CDR3 is CASSLIGGPTYEQYF. The CDR3 nucleotides read TGCGCCAGCAGCCTTATAGGGGGGCCAACCTACGAGCAGTACTTC.

This clonotype was observed a handful of times. The rearrangement uses TRBV12-3 or TRBV12-4 and TRBJ2-2; 8 bases fit TRBD1. CDR3 length equals 15 residues. V trimming: 4 bases; J trimming: 5 bases; junction bases outside the gene matches: 6. This CDR3 is CASSSADRGTGELFF. In nucleotides, the CDR3 is TGTGCCAGCAGTTCCGCTGACAGGGGTACCGGGGAGCTGTTTTTT.

The chain couples TRBV15 to TRBJ2-1; 11 positions match TRBD2. With V trimmed by 3 bases and J by 4 bases, 5 bases remained unmatched. Germline V gene data show CDR1 as LNHNV and CDR2 as YYDKDF (reference sequence). The CDR3 length is 16 residues. The DNA of the CDR3 is TGTGCCACCAGCAGCGGTAGCGGGGGGGAATACAATGAGCAGTTCTTC. Translation: CATSSGSGGEYNEQFF.

The table lists this clonotype with many counts. This sequence joins TRBV27 and TRBJ1-5; D unresolved. Germline V gene data show CDR1 as MNHEY and CDR2 as SMNVEV (reference sequence). The V and J ends lost 3 bases and 4 bases respectively, with 16 bases between them. This CDR3 contains 16 residues. Here the CDR3 reads CASSLLAGDGNQPQHF. As DNA, the CDR3 is TGTGCCAGCAGTTTGTTGGCTGGGGATGGGAATCAGCCCCAGCATTTT.